The sequence of this T cell receptor (beta chain) was determined in a study of T cell repertoires in cytomegalovirus infection. This clonotype has just a few counts. Its antigen is not identified. TCRdb reprocessed the reads with MiXCR, giving one entry per CDR3 protein. In the table there are roughly 640,000 distinct CDR3 sequences, 20% to 25% of which are singletons. Study findings and constraints: The ex vivo response showed dominance by HLA-C-restricted CMV-specific TCR beta clonotypes.

This receptor was obtained from a human donor in good health (CMV status not recorded). Some clones in this sample may be carry-over from other donors' samples. Sequenced input: CD8+ T cells from PBMCs.

The CDR3 loop reads CASSPGLQSTDTQYF. The CDR3 region has the DNA TGTGCCAGCAGTCCTGGCCTTCAAAGCACAGATACGCAGTATTTT. V gene TRBV13 combines with J gene TRBJ2-3; D is unclear. Trimming stripped 6 bases from V and 0 bases from J, with 13 bases between. This CDR3 spans 15 amino acids. Germline CDR1 PRHDT, CDR2 FYEKMQ (reference sequence).